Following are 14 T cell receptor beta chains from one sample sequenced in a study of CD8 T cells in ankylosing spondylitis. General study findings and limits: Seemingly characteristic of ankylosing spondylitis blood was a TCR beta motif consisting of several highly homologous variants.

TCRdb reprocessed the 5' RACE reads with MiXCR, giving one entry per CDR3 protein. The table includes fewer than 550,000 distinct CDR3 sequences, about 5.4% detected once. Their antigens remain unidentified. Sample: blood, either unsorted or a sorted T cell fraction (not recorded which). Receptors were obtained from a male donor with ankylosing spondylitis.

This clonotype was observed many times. The CDR3 DNA sequence: TGTGCCAGCAGCTTATATACGGAGATAGGCGTAGCTGGAAACACCATATATTTT. This gives the protein CASSLYTEIGVAGNTIYF. The chain links TRBV11-2 to TRBJ1-3; no definite D call. Per the germline V gene, CDR1 is SGHAT and CDR2 is FQNNGV. The CDR3 has 18 amino acids. V was pared by 2 bases and J by 2 bases, with 19 bases between.

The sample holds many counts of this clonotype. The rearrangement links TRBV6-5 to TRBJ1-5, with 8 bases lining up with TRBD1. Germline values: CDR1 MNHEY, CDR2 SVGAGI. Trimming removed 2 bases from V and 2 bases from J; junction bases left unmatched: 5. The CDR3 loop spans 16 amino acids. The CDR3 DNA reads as TGTGCCAGCAGTTACAGCGACAGGGGAGGCAATCAGCCCCAGCATTTT. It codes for CASSYSDRGGNQPQHF.

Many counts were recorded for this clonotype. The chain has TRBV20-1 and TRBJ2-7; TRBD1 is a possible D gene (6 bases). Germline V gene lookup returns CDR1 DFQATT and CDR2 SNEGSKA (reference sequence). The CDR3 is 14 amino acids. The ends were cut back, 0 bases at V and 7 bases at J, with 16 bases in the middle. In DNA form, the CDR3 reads TGCAGTGCTAGAGATGATAAGGGGGTTTGGGAGCAGTACTTC. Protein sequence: CSARDDKGVWEQYF.

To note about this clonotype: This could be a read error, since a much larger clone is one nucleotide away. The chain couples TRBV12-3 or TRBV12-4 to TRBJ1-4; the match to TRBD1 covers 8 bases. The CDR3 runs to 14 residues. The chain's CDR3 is CASTPTGADEKLYF. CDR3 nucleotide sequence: TGTGCCAGCACCCCGACAGGGGCGGATGAAAAACTGTATTTT.

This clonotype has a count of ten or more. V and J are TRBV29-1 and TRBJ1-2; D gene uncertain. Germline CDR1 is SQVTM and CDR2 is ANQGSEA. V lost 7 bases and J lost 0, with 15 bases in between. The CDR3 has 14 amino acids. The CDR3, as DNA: TGCAGCGCGCTCGGAACAGCCACTAACTATGGCTACACCTTC. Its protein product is CSALGTATNYGYTF.

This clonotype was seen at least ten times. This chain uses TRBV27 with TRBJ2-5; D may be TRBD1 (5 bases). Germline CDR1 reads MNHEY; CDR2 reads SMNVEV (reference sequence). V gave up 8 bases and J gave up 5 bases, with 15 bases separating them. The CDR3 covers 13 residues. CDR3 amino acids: CASGRAIRETQYF. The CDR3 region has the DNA TGTGCCAGCGGCAGGGCTATCCGGGAGACCCAGTACTTC.

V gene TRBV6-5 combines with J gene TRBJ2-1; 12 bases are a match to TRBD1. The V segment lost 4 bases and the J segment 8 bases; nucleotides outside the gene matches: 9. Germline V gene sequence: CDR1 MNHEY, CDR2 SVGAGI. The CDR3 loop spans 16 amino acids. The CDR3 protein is CASSFSGTGGSHEQFF. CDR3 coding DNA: TGTGCCAGCAGTTTCTCCGGGACAGGGGGCTCTCATGAGCAGTTCTTC.

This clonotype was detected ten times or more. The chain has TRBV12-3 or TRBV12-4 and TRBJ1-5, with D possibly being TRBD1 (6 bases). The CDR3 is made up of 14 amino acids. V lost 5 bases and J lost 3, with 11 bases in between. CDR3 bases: TGTGCCAGCAGTCGGACAGCCCTCAATCAGCCCCAGCATTTT. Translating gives CASSRTALNQPQHF.

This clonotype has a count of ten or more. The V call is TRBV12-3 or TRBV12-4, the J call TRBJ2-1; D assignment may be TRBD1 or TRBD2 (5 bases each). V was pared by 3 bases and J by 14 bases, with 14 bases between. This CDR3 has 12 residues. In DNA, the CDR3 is TGTGCCAGCAGTTTTTATGCAGGGAGTAAGTTCTTC. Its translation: CASSFYAGSKFF.

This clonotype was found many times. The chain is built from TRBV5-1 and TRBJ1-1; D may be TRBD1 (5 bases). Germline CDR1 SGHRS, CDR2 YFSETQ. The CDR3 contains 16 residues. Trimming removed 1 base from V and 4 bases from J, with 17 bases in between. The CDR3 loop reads CASSLLAGRVGTEAFF. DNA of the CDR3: TGCGCCAGCAGCTTGTTGGCAGGGAGGGTGGGCACTGAAGCTTTCTTT.

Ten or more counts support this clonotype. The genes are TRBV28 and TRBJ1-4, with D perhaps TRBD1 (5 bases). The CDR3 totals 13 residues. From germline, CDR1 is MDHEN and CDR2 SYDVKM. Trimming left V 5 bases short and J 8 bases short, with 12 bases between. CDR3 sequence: CASSSIWGEKLFF. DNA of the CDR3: TGTGCCAGCAGTAGTATTTGGGGGGAAAAACTGTTTTTT. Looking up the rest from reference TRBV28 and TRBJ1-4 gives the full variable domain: DVKVTQSSRYLVKRTGEKVFLECVQDMDHENMFWYRQDPGLGLRLIYFSYDVKMKEKGDIPEGYSVSREKKERFSLILESASTNQTSMYLCASSSIWGEKLFFGSGTQLSVL.

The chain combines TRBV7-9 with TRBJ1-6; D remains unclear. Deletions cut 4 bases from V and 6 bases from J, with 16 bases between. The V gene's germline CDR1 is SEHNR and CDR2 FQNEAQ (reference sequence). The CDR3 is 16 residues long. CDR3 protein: CASSSQTGNSNSPLHF. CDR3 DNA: TGTGCCAGCAGCTCACAAACCGGGAACAGTAATTCACCCCTCCACTTT.

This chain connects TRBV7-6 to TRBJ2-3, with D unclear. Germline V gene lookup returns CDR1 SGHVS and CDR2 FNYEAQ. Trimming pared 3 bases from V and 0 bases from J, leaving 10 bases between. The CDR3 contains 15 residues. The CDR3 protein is CASSFLLKSTDTQYF. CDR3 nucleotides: TGTGCCAGCAGCTTCCTTCTCAAAAGCACAGATACGCAGTATTTT. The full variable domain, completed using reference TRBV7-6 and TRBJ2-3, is GAGVSQSPRYKVTKRGQDVALRCDPISGHVSLYWYRQALGQGPEFLTYFNYEAQQDKSGLPNDRFSAERPEGSISTLTIQRTEQRDSAMYRCASSFLLKSTDTQYFGPGTRLTVL.

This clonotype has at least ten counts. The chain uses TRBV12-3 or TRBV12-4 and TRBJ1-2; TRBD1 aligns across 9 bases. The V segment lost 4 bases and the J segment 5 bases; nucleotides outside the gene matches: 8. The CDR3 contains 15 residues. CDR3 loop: CASSSASTGGYGYTF. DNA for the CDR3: TGTGCCAGCAGTTCCGCATCGACAGGGGGGTATGGCTACACCTTC.